These 6 T cell receptor beta chains came from one sample sequenced in a study of cytomegalovirus exposure and HLA in healthy donors. The PCR used 60 Vbeta and 13 Jbeta primers. Libraries were prepared by immunoSEQ multiplex PCR; TCRdb keeps only in-frame clonotypes and omits some of them. The repertoire holds 85,000 to 100,000 clones, with about nine tenths as singletons. The sequencing sample was made of PBMCs. These receptor sequences come from a man aged 30 to 39 in good health and CMV-seropositive.

CDR3 protein: CASSWQGGAYNEQFF. Written as DNA, the CDR3 is TGCGCCAGCAGCTGGCAGGGTGGCGCCTACAATGAGCAGTTCTTC. V usage is TRBV5-1 and J usage is TRBJ2-1, with D possibly TRBD1 on 5 matching bases. Deletions cut 3 bases from V and 2 bases from J, with 12 bases between. CDR1 is SGHRS, CDR2 YFSETQ, per germline. The CDR3 totals 15 residues.

The V call is TRBV25-1, the J call TRBJ2-5; TRBD1 matches 12 bases. Looked up from germline, CDR1 is MGHDK and CDR2 is SYGVNS. The CDR3 sequence is 18 residues long. Trimming removed 1 base from V and 1 base from J; junction bases left unmatched: 7. CDR3 region: CASSELLGTGGIQETQYF. Written as DNA, the CDR3 is TGTGCCAGCAGTGAATTACTAGGGACAGGGGGCATCCAAGAGACCCAGTACTTC.

This sequence joins TRBV28 and TRBJ2-1; 7 nucleotides agree with TRBD2. V shed 5 bases and J 2 bases; nucleotides not matched to a gene: 12. Germline CDR1 MDHEN, CDR2 SYDVKM. CDR3 size: 17 residues. This chain's CDR3 is CASSPPPTSVPYNEQFF. The CDR3 DNA follows: TGTGCCAGCAGTCCCCCTCCCACTAGCGTCCCCTACAATGAGCAGTTCTTC.

This clone has just one count. The V gene is TRBV11-2, the J gene TRBJ1-4; D might be TRBD1 (5 bases). The CDR3 totals 13 residues. From germline, CDR1 is SGHAT and CDR2 FQNNGV. Trimming pared 5 bases from V and 8 bases from J, leaving 12 bases between. The CDR3 region is CASSPPGGEKLFF. In DNA form, the CDR3 reads TGTGCCAGCAGCCCCCCCGGGGGAGAAAAACTGTTTTTT.

V and J are TRBV7-9 and TRBJ1-3; weak D call: TRBD1 (6 bases). This CDR3 contains 16 residues. Germline CDR1 and CDR2: SEHNR and FQNEAQ (reference sequence). V was pared by 3 bases and J by 0 bases, with 12 bases between. CDR3 DNA sequence: TGTGCCAGCAGCTTCCCATTACAGGGCTCTGGAAACACCATATATTTT. Translation gives CASSFPLQGSGNTIYF. The whole variable domain, remainder taken from reference TRBV7-9 and TRBJ1-3, is DTGVSQNPRHKITKRGQNVTFRCDPISEHNRLYWYRQTLGQGPEFLTYFQNEAQLEKSRLLSDRFSAERPKGSFSTLEIQRTEQGDSAMYLCASSFPLQGSGNTIYFGEGSWLTVV.

This chain connects TRBV28 to TRBJ2-7; 8 bases are a match to TRBD2. The CDR3 has 15 amino acids. The V and J ends lost 6 bases and 1 base, in that order; junction bases with no gene match: 8. In germline, CDR1 is MDHEN, CDR2 SYDVKM. The CDR3 protein is CASRPRGGWSYEQYF. Written as DNA, the CDR3 is TGTGCCAGCAGGCCCCGGGGGGGATGGTCCTACGAGCAGTACTTC.